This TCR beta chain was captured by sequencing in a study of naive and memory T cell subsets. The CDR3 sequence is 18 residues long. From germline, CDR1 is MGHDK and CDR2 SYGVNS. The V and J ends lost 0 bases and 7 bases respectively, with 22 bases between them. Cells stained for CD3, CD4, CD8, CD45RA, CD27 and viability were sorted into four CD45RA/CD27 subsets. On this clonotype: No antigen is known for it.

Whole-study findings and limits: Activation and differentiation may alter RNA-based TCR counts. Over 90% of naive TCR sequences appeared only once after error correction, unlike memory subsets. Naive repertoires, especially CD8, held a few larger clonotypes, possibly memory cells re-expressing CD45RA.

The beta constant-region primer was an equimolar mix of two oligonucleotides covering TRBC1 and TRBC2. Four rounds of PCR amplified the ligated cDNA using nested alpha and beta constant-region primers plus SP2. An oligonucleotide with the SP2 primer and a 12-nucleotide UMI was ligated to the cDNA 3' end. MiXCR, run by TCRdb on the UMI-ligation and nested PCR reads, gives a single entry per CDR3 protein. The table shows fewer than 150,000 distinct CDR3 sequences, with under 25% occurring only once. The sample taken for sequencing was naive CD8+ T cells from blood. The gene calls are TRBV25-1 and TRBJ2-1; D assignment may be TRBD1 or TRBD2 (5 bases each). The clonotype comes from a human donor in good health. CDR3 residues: CASSEYFPPARAGNEQFF. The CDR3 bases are TGTGCCAGCAGTGAATATTTTCCTCCGGCGAGGGCAGGGAATGAGCAGTTCTTC. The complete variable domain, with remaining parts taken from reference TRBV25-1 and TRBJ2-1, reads EADIYQTPRYLVIGTGKKITLECSQTMGHDKMYWYQQDPGMELHLIHYSYGVNSTEKGDLSSESTVSRIRTEHFPLTLESARPSHTSQYLCASSEYFPPARAGNEQFFGPGTRLTVL.